The clone carrying this T cell receptor (beta chain) appeared a few times. The data belong to a study of blood T cell repertoires in COVID-19. Study at large: Material from acute and convalescent COVID-19 was sourced from the United States, Italy and Spain.

The ends were cut back, 0 bases at V and 10 bases at J, with 12 bases in the middle. Per the germline V gene, CDR1 is LGHDT and CDR2 is YNNKEL (reference sequence). This CDR3 has 13 amino acids. As handled by the study authors: From reference gene primer amplification, estimates of nucleated cell counts were derived. Clones were read by immunoSEQ multiplex PCR, and TCRdb kept only the in-frame ones, dropping some. V and J calls and clone size come straight from that table; D and trimming were deduced from the DNA. Of about 64,000 clones detected, approximately 78% appear once; the ten largest clones hold 15%.

The sequence derives from an elderly man with acute or convalescent COVID-19. This sequence joins TRBV3-1 (or the pseudogene TRBV3-2) and TRBJ2-5; D gene ambiguous. The sample was peripheral blood. Written as DNA, the CDR3 is TGTGCCAGCAGCCAAGACCCTTTCCTAGGCCAGTACTTC. Protein sequence: CASSQDPFLGQYF.